This entry describes one T cell receptor beta chain. Its antigen is unknown. Assay: immunoSEQ multiplex PCR; the TCRdb copy retains only in-frame clones and omits some. The sample has tens of thousands of clones; just under 95% are singletons. Trimming removed 3 bases from V and 1 base from J, with 13 bases in between. Germline CDR1 LNHDA, CDR2 SQIVND (reference sequence). This CDR3 comprises 16 residues. This specimen comes from a study of T cells after posttransplantation cyclophosphamide. Study results and limitations: After PTCy, TRB diversity resembled that of CNI/methotrexate controls. Tissue-infiltrating T cells from skin or gut overlapped little with blood T cells. Later post-transplant blood repertoires were often dominated by donor CD8+ memory clones.

The sample taken for sequencing was PBMCs. This rearrangement joins TRBV19 to TRBJ2-1; D gene uncertain. This receptor was identified in a woman aged 25 to 39 in good health and a related stem cell transplant donor. As DNA, the CDR3 is TGTGCCAGTAGTATCTGGTCGGTGGGTTCCTACAATGAGCAGTTCTTC. This translates into CASSIWSVGSYNEQFF.